The sequence of this T cell receptor (beta chain) was determined in a study of response to subunit inactivated influenza vaccine. Study-wide results and caveats: There was a suggestion from the authors that each seasonal influenza vaccination recruits few new T cells.

As for this clonotype: The antigen is unknown.

A single record per CDR3 protein comes from TCRdb applying MiXCR to the RT-PCR reads. The table has about half a million distinct CDR3 sequences, approximately 24% seen once; the top ten hold under 2.5%. Trimming took 0 bases from V and 3 from J, leaving 11 bases between them. There are 16 residues in the CDR3. Germline-derived CDR1 and CDR2 are MNHEY and SVGEGT. Specimen: CD4+ T cells sorted from PBMCs, collected about 5 days after vaccination. The TCR comes from a man aged 45-65 years who received an inactivated influenza vaccine. The V gene is TRBV6-2 or TRBV6-3, the J gene TRBJ2-2; D assignment may be TRBD1 or TRBD2 (5 bases each). CDR3 region: CASSYSGPPYTGELFF. DNA for the CDR3: TGTGCCAGCAGTTACTCGGGACCACCCTACACCGGGGAGCTGTTTTTT.